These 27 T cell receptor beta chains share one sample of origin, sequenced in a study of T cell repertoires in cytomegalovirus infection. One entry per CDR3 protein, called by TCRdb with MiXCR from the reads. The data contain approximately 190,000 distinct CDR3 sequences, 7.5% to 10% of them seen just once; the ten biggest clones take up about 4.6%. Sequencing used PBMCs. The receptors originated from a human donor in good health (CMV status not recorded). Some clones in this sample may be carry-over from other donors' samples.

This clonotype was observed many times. CDR3 nucleotide sequence: TGTGCCAGCAGCTACCAGGGGGGGAGACAGGGGGCGCGGTATGAGCAGTTCTTC. This gives the protein CASSYQGGRQGARYEQFF. The chain links TRBV6-1 to TRBJ2-1; TRBD1 matches at 10 bases. V was clipped by 6 bases and J by 8 bases; unmatched bases: 19. There are 18 residues in the CDR3. Germline V lookup: CDR1 MNHNS, CDR2 SASEGT.

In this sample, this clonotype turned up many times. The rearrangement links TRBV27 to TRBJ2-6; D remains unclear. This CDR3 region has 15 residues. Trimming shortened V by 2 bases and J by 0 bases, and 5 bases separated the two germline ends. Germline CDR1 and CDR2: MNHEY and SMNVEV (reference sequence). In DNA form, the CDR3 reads TGTGCCAGCAGTTTAAGCCTCTCTGGGGCCAACGTCCTGACTTTC. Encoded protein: CASSLSLSGANVLTF.

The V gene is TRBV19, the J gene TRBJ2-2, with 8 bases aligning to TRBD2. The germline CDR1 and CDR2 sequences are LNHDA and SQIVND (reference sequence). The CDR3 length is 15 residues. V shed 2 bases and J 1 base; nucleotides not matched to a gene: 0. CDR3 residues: CASSILAGNTGELFF. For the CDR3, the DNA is TGTGCCAGTAGTATACTAGCGGGGAACACCGGGGAGCTGTTTTTT.

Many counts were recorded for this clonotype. Here the CDR3 DNA reads TGTGCCAGCAGCTTAGATCTGGGACAGGCATCTTACGAGCAGTACTTC. As protein: CASSLDLGQASYEQYF. V gene TRBV7-9 combines with J gene TRBJ2-7, with 8 bases matching TRBD1. CDR1 and CDR2 from the germline V gene are SEHNR and FQNEAQ (reference sequence). CDR3 length: 16 residues. V was clipped by 1 base and J by 4 bases; unmatched bases: 9.

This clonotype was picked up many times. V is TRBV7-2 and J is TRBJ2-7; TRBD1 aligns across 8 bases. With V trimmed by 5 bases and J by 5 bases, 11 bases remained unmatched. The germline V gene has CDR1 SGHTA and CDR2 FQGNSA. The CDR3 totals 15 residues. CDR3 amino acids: CASSLTGGNLHEQYF. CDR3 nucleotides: TGTGCCAGCAGCCTAACAGGGGGAAACCTCCACGAGCAGTACTTC.

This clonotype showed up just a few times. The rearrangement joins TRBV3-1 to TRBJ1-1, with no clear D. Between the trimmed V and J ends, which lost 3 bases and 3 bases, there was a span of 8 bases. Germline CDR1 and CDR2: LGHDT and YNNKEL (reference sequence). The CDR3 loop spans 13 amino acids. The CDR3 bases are TGTGCCAGCAGCCATCGCAGATACACTGAAGCTTTCTTT. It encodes CASSHRRYTEAFF.

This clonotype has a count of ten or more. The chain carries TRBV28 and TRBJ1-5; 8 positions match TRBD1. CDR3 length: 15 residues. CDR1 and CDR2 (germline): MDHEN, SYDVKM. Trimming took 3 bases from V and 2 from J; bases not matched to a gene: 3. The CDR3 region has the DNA TGTGCCAGCAGTTTTCCAGGGGGCGGCAATCAGCCCCAGCATTTT. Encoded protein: CASSFPGGGNQPQHF.

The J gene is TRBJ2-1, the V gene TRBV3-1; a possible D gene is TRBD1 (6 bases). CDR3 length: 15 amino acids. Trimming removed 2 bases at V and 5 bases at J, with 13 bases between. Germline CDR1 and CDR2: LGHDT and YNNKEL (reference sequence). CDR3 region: CASSQTRGRDNEQFF. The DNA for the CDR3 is TGTGCCAGCAGCCAAACCAGGGGAAGGGACAATGAGCAGTTCTTC.

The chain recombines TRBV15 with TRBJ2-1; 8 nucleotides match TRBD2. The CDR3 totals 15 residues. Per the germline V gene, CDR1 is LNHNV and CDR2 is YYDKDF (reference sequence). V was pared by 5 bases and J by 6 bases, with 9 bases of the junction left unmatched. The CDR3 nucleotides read TGTGCCACCAGCGTCCGGACCGGGAGGGCCAATGAGCAGTTCTTC. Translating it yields CATSVRTGRANEQFF.

CDR3 bases: TGTGCCAGCAGCCACGACATTGTACGGGGGAAGGCTGGAAACACCATATATTTT. Its translation is CASSHDIVRGKAGNTIYF. The rearrangement uses TRBV7-9 and TRBJ1-3; tentatively, D is TRBD1 (5 bases). The germline V gene has CDR1 SEHNR and CDR2 FQNEAQ (reference sequence). V lost 5 bases and J lost 2, with 22 bases in between. CDR3 size: 18 residues.

CDR3 region: CASFERGDSTEAFF. The CDR3 DNA reads TGTGCCAGTTTCGAACGGGGGGATAGCACTGAAGCTTTCTTT. This chain links TRBV19 with TRBJ1-1; maybe TRBD1 (5 bases). The CDR3 runs to 14 residues. Germline assignment: CDR1 LNHDA and CDR2 SQIVND (reference sequence). V gave up 8 bases and J gave up 4 bases, with 17 bases separating them. Full variable domain (remainder filled in from reference TRBV19 and TRBJ1-1): DGGITQSPKYLFRKEGQNVTLSCEQNLNHDAMYWYRQDPGQGLRLIYYSQIVNDFQKGDIAEGYSVSREKKESFPLTVTSAQKNPTAFYLCASFERGDSTEAFFGQGTRLTVV.

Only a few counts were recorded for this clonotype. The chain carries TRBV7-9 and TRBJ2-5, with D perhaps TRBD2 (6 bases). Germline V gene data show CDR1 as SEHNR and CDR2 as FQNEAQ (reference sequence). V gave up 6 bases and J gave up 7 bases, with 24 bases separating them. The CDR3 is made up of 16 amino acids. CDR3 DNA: TGTGCCAGCAGAATCACCGGGACTTCCACTGGAGGGACCCAGTACTTC. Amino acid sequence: CASRITGTSTGGTQYF.

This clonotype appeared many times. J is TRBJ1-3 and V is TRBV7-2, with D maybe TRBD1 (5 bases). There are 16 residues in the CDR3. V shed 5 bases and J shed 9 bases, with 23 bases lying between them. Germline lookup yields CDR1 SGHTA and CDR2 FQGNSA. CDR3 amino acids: CASSLRGAGGSVTIYF. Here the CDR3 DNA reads TGTGCCAGCAGCCTCCGCGGGGCGGGAGGAAGTGTCACCATATATTTT. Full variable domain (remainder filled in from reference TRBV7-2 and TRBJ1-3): GAGVSQSPSNKVTEKGKDVELRCDPISGHTALYWYRQSLGQGLEFLIYFQGNSAPDKSGLPSDRFSAERTGGSVSTLTIQRTQQEDSAVYLCASSLRGAGGSVTIYFGEGSWLTVV.

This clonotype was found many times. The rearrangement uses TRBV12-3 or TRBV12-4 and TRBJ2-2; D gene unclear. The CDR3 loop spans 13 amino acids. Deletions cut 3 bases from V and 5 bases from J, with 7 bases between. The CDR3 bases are TGTGCCAGCAGTTTGTCCAGGACCGGGGAGCTGTTTTTT. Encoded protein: CASSLSRTGELFF.

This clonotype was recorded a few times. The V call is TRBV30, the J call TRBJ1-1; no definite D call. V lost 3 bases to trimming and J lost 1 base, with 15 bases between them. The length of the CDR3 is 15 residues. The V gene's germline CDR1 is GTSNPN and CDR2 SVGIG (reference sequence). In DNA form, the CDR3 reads TGTGCCTGGAGATCAGGAAGCAGGTCGAACACTGAAGCTTTCTTT. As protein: CAWRSGSRSNTEAFF.

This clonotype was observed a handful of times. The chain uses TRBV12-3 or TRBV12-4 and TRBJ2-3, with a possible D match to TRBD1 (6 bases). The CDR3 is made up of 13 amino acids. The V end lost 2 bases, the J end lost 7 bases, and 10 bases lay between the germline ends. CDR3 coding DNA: TGTGCCAGCAGTTTATCTGGGGGCCATACGCAGTATTTT. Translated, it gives CASSLSGGHTQYF.

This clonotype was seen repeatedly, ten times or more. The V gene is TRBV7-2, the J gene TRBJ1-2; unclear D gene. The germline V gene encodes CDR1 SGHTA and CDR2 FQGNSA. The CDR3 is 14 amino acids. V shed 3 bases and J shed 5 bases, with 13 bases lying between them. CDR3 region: CASSLSRSIYGYTF. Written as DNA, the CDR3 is TGTGCCAGCAGCTTGTCCCGCTCTATTTATGGCTACACCTTC.

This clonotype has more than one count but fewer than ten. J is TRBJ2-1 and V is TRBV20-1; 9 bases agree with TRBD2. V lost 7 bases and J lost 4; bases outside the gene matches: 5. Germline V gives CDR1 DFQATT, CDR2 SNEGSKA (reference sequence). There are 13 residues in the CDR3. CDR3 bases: TGCAGTGTCCCGGGACTAGCTTACAATGAGCAGTTCTTC. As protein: CSVPGLAYNEQFF.

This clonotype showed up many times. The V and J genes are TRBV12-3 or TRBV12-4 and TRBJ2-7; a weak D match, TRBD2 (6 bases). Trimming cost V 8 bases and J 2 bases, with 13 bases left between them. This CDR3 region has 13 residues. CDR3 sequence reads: CASLQAGTYEQYF. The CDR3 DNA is TGTGCCAGCCTCCAGGCGGGAACCTACGAGCAGTACTTC.

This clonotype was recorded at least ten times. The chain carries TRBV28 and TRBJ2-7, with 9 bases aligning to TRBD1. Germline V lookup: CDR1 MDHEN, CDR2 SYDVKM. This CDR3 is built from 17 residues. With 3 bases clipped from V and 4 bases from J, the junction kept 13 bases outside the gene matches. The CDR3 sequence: CASSFRLSGTGRYEQYF. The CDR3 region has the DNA TGTGCCAGCAGTTTTCGTCTGTCCGGGACAGGGAGATACGAGCAGTACTTC.

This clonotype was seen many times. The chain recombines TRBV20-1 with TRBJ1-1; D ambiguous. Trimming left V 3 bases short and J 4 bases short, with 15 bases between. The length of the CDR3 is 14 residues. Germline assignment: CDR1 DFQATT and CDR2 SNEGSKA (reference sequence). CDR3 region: CSASLGRISTEAFF. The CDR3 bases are TGCAGTGCTAGTTTGGGCAGAATAAGCACTGAAGCTTTCTTT.

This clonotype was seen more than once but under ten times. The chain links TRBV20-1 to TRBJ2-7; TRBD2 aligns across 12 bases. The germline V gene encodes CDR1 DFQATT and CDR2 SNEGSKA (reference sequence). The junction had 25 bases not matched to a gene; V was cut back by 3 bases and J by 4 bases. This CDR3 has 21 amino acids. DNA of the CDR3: TGCAGTGCTAGCCCTCCCACCGGGGTGGGTGAAGGTGGACTAGCGGGATACGAGCAGTACTTC. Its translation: CSASPPTGVGEGGLAGYEQYF.

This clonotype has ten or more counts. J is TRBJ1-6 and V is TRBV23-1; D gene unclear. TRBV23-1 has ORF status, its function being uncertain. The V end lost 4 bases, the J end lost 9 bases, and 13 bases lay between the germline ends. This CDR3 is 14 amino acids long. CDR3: CASSPWLTSSPLHF. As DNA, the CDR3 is TGCGCCAGCAGTCCCTGGCTAACCTCTTCACCCCTCCACTTT.

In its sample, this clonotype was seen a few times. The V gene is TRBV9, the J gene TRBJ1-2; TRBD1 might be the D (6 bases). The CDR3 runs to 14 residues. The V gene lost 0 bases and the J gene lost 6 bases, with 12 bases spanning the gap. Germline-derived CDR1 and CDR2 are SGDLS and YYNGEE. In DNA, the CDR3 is TGTGCCAGCAGCGTAGGGCAGGGGAGTGATGGCTACACCTTC. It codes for CASSVGQGSDGYTF. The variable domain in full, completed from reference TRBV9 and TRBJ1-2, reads DSGVTQTPKHLITATGQRVTLRCSPRSGDLSVYWYQQSLDQGLQFLIQYYNGEERAKGNILERFSAQQFPDLHSELNLSSLELGDSALYFCASSVGQGSDGYTFGSGTRLTVV.

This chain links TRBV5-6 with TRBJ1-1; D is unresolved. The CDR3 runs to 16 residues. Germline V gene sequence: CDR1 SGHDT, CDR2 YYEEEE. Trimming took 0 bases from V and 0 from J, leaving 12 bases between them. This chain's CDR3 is CASSLVDSGMNTEAFF. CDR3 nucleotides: TGTGCCAGCAGCTTGGTGGATTCAGGAATGAACACTGAAGCTTTCTTT.

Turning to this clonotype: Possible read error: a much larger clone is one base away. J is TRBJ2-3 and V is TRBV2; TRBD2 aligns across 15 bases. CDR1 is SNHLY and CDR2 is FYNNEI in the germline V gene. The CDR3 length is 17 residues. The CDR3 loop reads CASGAGTSGRLAETQYF. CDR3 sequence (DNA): TGTGCCAGCGGCGCCGGGACTAGCGGGAGGTTGGCAGAGACGCAGTATTTT.

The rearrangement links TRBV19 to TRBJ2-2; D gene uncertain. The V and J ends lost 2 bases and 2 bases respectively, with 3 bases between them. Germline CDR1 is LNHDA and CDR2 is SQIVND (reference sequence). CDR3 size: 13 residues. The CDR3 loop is CASSITNTGELFF. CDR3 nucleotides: TGTGCCAGTAGTATAACCAACACCGGGGAGCTGTTTTTT. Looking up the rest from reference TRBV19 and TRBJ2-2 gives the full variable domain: DGGITQSPKYLFRKEGQNVTLSCEQNLNHDAMYWYRQDPGQGLRLIYYSQIVNDFQKGDIAEGYSVSREKKESFPLTVTSAQKNPTAFYLCASSITNTGELFFGEGSRLTVL.